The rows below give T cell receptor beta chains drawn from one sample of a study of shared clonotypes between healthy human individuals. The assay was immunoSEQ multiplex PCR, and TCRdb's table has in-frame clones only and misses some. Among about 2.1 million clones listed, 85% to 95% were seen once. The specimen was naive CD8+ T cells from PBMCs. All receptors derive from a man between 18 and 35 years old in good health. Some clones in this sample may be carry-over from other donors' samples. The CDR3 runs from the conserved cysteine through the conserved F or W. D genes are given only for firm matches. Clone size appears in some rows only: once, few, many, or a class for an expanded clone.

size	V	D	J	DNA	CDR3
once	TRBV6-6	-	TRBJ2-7	TGTGCCAGCAGTGGGCGACCGACTACGTACGAGCAGTACTTC	CASSGRPTTYEQYF
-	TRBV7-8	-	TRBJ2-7	TGTGCCAGCAGCCCCCGGGACCGGACCTACGAGCAGTACTTC	CASSPRDRTYEQYF
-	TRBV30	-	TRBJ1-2	TGTGCCTGGAACGAGGGAGAAAACTATGGCTACACCTTC	CAWNEGENYGYTF
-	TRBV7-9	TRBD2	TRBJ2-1	TGTGCCAGTATTCTATTTGCGGGACTAGCGGCCAACAATGAGCAGTTCTTC	CASILFAGLAANNEQFF
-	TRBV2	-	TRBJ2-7	TGTGCCAGCAGTGAAACGCAGGGGAGCTCCTACGAGCAGTACTTC	CASSETQGSSYEQYF
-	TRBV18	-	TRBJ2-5	TGTGCCAGCTCACCACCGGGGGAAGGGGAGACCCAGTACTTC	CASSPPGEGETQYF
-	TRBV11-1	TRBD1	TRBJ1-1	TGTGCCAGCAGCTTGCTGCCGGGACAGGGCACTGAAGCTTTCTTT	CASSLLPGQGTEAFF
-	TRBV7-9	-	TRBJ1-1	TGTGCCAGCAGCGATTCCCCACAGGTCTTGAACACTGAAGCTTTCTTT	CASSDSPQVLNTEAFF
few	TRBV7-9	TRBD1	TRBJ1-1	TGTGCCAGCAGCGGTGGGACAGCGGAAGCTTTCTTT	CASSGGTAEAFF
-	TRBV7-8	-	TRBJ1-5	TGTGCCAGCAGCTTAGTTTTTACCGCGTATAGCAATCAGCCCCAGCATTTT	CASSLVFTAYSNQPQHF
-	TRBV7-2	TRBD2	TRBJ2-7	TGTGCCAGCAGCTCCTTACTAGCGGGGGGACACGAGCAGTACTTC	CASSSLLAGGHEQYF
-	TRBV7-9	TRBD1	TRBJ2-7	TGTGCCAGCAGCTCTGACAGGGGTTCCCAGCAGTACTTC	CASSSDRGSQQYF
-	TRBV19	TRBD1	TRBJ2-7	TGTGCCAGTAGCGGCGGGGCCCCGGGACAGGGGGCATACGAGCAGTACTTC	CASSGGAPGQGAYEQYF
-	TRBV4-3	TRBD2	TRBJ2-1	TGCGCCAGCAGCCAAGATCTTCCACTAGCGGCCTACAATGAGCAGTTCTTC	CASSQDLPLAAYNEQFF
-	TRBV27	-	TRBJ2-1	TGTGCCAGCAGTTACGTTGGGCCTCCGACGGAGCAGTTCTTC	CASSYVGPPTEQFF
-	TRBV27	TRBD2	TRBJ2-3	TGTGCCGCCCGCGGGAGGGGGGGTTCGATAGGCACAGATACGCAGTATTTT	CAARGRGGSIGTDTQYF
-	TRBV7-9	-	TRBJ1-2	TGTGCCAGCAGCTTATCTAAGGGGAAGGGGGACGTAGCTAACTATGGCTACACCTTC	CASSLSKGKGDVANYGYTF
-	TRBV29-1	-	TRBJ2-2	TGCAGCGGCACGGGAGCAAGGGGGGAGCTGTTTTTT	CSGTGARGELFF
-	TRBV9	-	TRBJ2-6	TGTGCCAGCAGCGTCGGGGAAGTGGTCGCTGGGGCCAACGTCCTGACTTTC	CASSVGEVVAGANVLTF
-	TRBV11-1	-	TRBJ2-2	TGTGCCAGCAGCTTTCTGGGTTGGACGCCCGGGGAGCTGTTTTTT	CASSFLGWTPGELFF